These 28 T cell receptor beta chains share one sample of origin, sequenced in a study of memory CD4+ T cells and cytomegalovirus serostatus. Only in-frame clones appear in the TCRdb table, and some are missing; sequencing was by immunoSEQ multiplex PCR. The sample holds about 46,000 clones, roughly three quarters seen once. The sort gate was single viable CD3+CD4+CD8-CD45RO+ cells for memory CD4+ T cells. The sequenced material came from memory CD4+ T cells from blood. These receptors all stem from an adult in good health and CMV-seronegative.

The genes are TRBV5-1 and TRBJ2-1, with 13 bases that match TRBD2. The germline V gene has CDR1 SGHRS and CDR2 YFSETQ. The CDR3 consists of 18 residues. The J segment lost 3 bases and the V segment lost 2 bases, leaving 8 bases of the junction unmatched. CDR3 sequence (DNA): TGCGCCAGCAGCTTAGGACTAGCGGGGGTGGTTGGCTACAATGAGCAGTTCTTC. It specifies CASSLGLAGVVGYNEQFF.

Only one count was recorded for this clone. The chain joins TRBV7-2 to TRBJ2-1; unclear D gene. This CDR3 is built from 14 residues. Germline CDR1 and CDR2: SGHTA and FQGNSA. V shed 3 bases and J shed 3 bases, with 9 bases lying between them. The CDR3 DNA reads as TGTGCCAGCAGCTTCCCCACCGGCTACAATGAGCAGTTCTTC. It yields the protein CASSFPTGYNEQFF. The full variable domain, its missing parts supplied by reference TRBV7-2 and TRBJ2-1, is GAGVSQSPSNKVTEKGKDVELRCDPISGHTALYWYRQSLGQGLEFLIYFQGNSAPDKSGLPSDRFSAERTGGSVSTLTIQRTQQEDSAVYLCASSFPTGYNEQFFGPGTRLTVL.

The chain joins TRBV6-6 to TRBJ1-5, with 8 bases fitting TRBD1. This CDR3 contains 14 residues. J was trimmed by 5 bases and V by 6 bases; bases with no gene match: 6. Germline V gene data show CDR1 as MNHNY and CDR2 as SVGAGI (reference sequence). The CDR3 DNA follows: TGTGCCAGCAGACCTACAGGGGGGGATCAGCCCCAGCATTTT. It translates to CASRPTGGDQPQHF.

The rearrangement uses TRBV5-6 and TRBJ2-3; D is unclear. Germline V gene data show CDR1 as SGHDT and CDR2 as YYEEEE. V lost 4 bases and J lost 0, with 18 bases in between. CDR3 size: 17 residues. The CDR3 sequence is CASSPLWWVTSTDTQYF. In DNA form, the CDR3 reads TGTGCCAGCAGCCCCCTTTGGTGGGTGACTAGCACAGATACGCAGTATTTT.

The chain recombines TRBV7-2 with TRBJ2-3; 7 nucleotides align to TRBD2. The CDR3 spans 13 residues. From germline, CDR1 is SGHTA and CDR2 FQGNSA. V trimming: 4 bases; J trimming: 6 bases; junction bases outside the gene matches: 4. This CDR3 is CASSSLRGDTQYF. The CDR3, as DNA: TGTGCCAGCAGCTCACTGCGGGGGGATACGCAGTATTTT.

The gene calls are TRBV19 and TRBJ1-2; D is ambiguous. Trimming stripped 2 bases from V and 5 bases from J, with 9 bases between. The germline V gene has CDR1 LNHDA and CDR2 SQIVND (reference sequence). The CDR3 is made up of 13 amino acids. The CDR3 is CASSIQAGYGYTF. The CDR3 region has the DNA TGTGCCAGTAGTATACAGGCCGGGTATGGCTACACCTTC.

CDR3: CASSRHLSYEQYF. The DNA for the CDR3 is TGTGCCAGCAGTAGGCACCTCTCCTACGAGCAGTACTTC. The V call is TRBV6-1, the J call TRBJ2-7; no clear D. Germline V gene data show CDR1 as MNHNS and CDR2 as SASEGT. V lost 5 bases, J lost 0 bases, and 8 bases lay in between. The CDR3 totals 13 residues.

The V and J genes are TRBV4-2 and TRBJ2-1, with 9 bases matching TRBD2. Unmatched junction bases numbered 6, after V lost 2 bases and J lost 1 base. The CDR3 has 17 amino acids. Germline V gives CDR1 LGHNA, CDR2 YNFKEQ. CDR3 bases: TGTGCCAGCAGCCAATTGGGCGGGGGGGCATCCTACAATGAGCAGTTCTTC. Translating gives CASSQLGGGASYNEQFF.

The V gene is TRBV18, the J gene TRBJ1-5; the match to TRBD1 covers 7 bases. This CDR3 is 15 amino acids long. CDR1 is KGHSH and CDR2 is LQKENI in the germline V gene. Germline trimming cut 6 bases from V and 4 bases from J; bases unmatched to any gene: 9. The CDR3, as DNA: TGTGCCAGCTCCCCAGGGGGGGGGCGGAATCAGCCCCAGCATTTT. It codes for CASSPGGGRNQPQHF.

The J gene is TRBJ1-5, the V gene TRBV30; no clear D. The CDR3 is 13 amino acids. Per the germline V gene, CDR1 is GTSNPN and CDR2 is SVGIG (reference sequence). Trimming stripped 2 bases from V and 6 bases from J, with 11 bases between. The CDR3 DNA reads TGTGCCTGGAGTAGAGGGCGAAGTCAGCCCCAGCATTTT. Translation gives CAWSRGRSQPQHF.

This clone was counted a few times. This sequence joins TRBV7-8 and TRBJ1-1; 8 bases align to TRBD1. The CDR3 loop spans 14 amino acids. Looked up from germline, CDR1 is SGHVS and CDR2 is FQNEAQ. Trimming removed 3 bases from V and 7 bases from J; junction bases left unmatched: 7. The CDR3 sequence is CASSFSGTGLEAFF. As DNA, the CDR3 is TGTGCCAGCAGCTTTTCCGGGACAGGACTTGAAGCTTTCTTT.

There are a few counts of this clone. The chain employs TRBV7-3 and TRBJ1-1; a possible D gene is TRBD1 (6 bases). The V end was cut by 6 bases, the J end by 5 bases, with 13 bases between. Germline values: CDR1 SGHTA, CDR2 FQGTGA. The CDR3 length is 13 residues. In DNA, the CDR3 is TGTGCCAGCAGTCCCCAAAGGGGGACTGAAGCTTTCTTT. Its protein is CASSPQRGTEAFF. Drawing the rest from reference TRBV7-3 and TRBJ1-1, the complete variable domain is GAGVSQTPSNKVTEKGKYVELRCDPISGHTALYWYRQSLGQGPEFLIYFQGTGAADDSGLPNDRFFAVRPEGSVSTLKIQRTERGDSAVYLCASSPQRGTEAFFGQGTRLTVV.

This clone has more than one count but fewer than ten. The chain couples TRBV5-4 to TRBJ2-7; D might be TRBD2 (5 bases). This CDR3 comprises 14 residues. V lost 1 base and J 1 base, leaving 9 bases between the germline ends. Germline CDR1 SGHNT, CDR2 YYREEE (reference sequence). The CDR3 coding sequence is TGTGCCAGCAGCTTGAGCGGTAGGTCCTACGAGCAGTACTTC. Amino acid sequence: CASSLSGRSYEQYF. Based on the CDR3 plus reference TRBV5-4 and TRBJ2-7, the full variable domain is ETGVTQSPTHLIKTRGQQVTLRCSSQSGHNTVSWYQQALGQGPQFIFQYYREEENGRGNFPPRFSGLQFPNYSSELNVNALELDDSALYLCASSLSGRSYEQYFGPGTRLTVT.

There are a few counts of this clone. This rearrangement joins TRBV4-2 to TRBJ2-5; the match to TRBD2 covers 9 bases. With 0 bases clipped from V and 1 base from J, the junction kept 6 bases outside the gene matches. The CDR3 is 17 amino acids. From germline, CDR1 is LGHNA and CDR2 YNFKEQ. CDR3 in amino acids: CASSQEWGGGAQETQYF. Here the CDR3 DNA reads TGTGCCAGCAGCCAAGAATGGGGCGGGGGGGCCCAAGAGACCCAGTACTTC.

This chain connects TRBV18 to TRBJ2-4; 7 bases fit TRBD1. V lost 6 bases, J lost 0 bases, and 8 bases stayed unmatched. The germline gives CDR1 KGHSH, CDR2 LQKENI. The CDR3 is 16 residues long. CDR3 protein: CASSRDRVGAKNIQYF. The CDR3 DNA sequence: TGTGCCAGCTCCCGCGACAGGGTCGGAGCCAAAAACATTCAGTACTTC.

The V and J genes are TRBV11-2 and TRBJ2-7; maybe TRBD2 (5 bases). CDR3 length: 15 residues. Germline CDR1 SGHAT, CDR2 FQNNGV. V was clipped by 2 bases and J by 4 bases, with 15 bases between them. CDR3 sequence reads: CASSLNRAGGYEQYF. CDR3 coding DNA: TGTGCCAGCAGCTTAAATAGGGCCGGAGGATACGAGCAGTACTTC.

This rearrangement joins TRBV7-2 to TRBJ1-2; D call uncertain. Between the trimmed V and J ends, which lost 1 base and 6 bases, there was a span of 9 bases. Germline lookup yields CDR1 SGHTA and CDR2 FQGNSA. The length of the CDR3 is 13 residues. The CDR3 DNA reads TGTGCCAGCAGCTTAGAGGGCAGTAATGGCTACACCTTC. Residues: CASSLEGSNGYTF.

This clone was seen more than once but under ten times. The V and J genes are TRBV6-5 and TRBJ2-3; TRBD1 might be the D (6 bases). There are 15 residues in the CDR3. The V end lost 5 bases, the J end lost 3 bases, and 15 bases lay between the germline ends. Germline loops: CDR1 MNHEY, CDR2 SVGAGI. The chain's CDR3 is CASSLTGALTDTQYF. The CDR3 DNA follows: TGTGCCAGCAGTCTGACAGGCGCATTAACAGATACGCAGTATTTT.

CDR3 coding DNA: TGTGCCAGCAGCTCTTTCGGACAGGGGGGCTACGAGCAGTACTTC. Protein sequence: CASSSFGQGGYEQYF. The rearrangement joins TRBV5-5 to TRBJ2-7; TRBD1 agrees at 10 bases. The germline V gene has CDR1 SGHKS and CDR2 YYEKEE (reference sequence). This CDR3 spans 15 amino acids. The V gene end was trimmed by 3 bases and the J gene end by 3 bases; junction bases not matched to a gene: 6. Filled out from reference TRBV5-5 and TRBJ2-7, the complete variable domain reads DAGVTQSPTHLIKTRGQQVTLRCSPISGHKSVSWYQQVLGQGPQFIFQYYEKEERGRGNFPDRFSARQFPNYSSELNVNALLLGDSALYLCASSSFGQGGYEQYFGPGTRLTVT.

The chain couples TRBV4-1 to TRBJ2-3, with D hard to call. The CDR3 runs to 14 residues. Germline V lookup: CDR1 MGHRA, CDR2 YSYEKL. V was trimmed by 0 bases and J by 6 bases, leaving 10 bases between them. This CDR3 reads CASSQEWAQDTQYF. CDR3 nucleotides: TGCGCCAGCAGCCAAGAATGGGCCCAGGATACGCAGTATTTT.

The V and J genes are TRBV11-2 and TRBJ1-1; D ambiguous. Trimming left V 2 bases short and J 1 base short, with 5 bases between. This CDR3 has 13 residues. Germline V gene lookup returns CDR1 SGHAT and CDR2 FQNNGV. CDR3 bases: TGTGCCAGCAGCTTATCCGGGAACACTGAAGCTTTCTTT. Its translation: CASSLSGNTEAFF.

J is TRBJ1-1 and V is TRBV9, with D possibly matching TRBD1 (5 bases). The CDR3 consists of 15 residues. CDR1 and CDR2 (germline): SGDLS, YYNGEE. Between the trimmed V and J ends, which lost 4 bases and 5 bases, there was a span of 18 bases. CDR3 sequence: CASSSSRGLSTEAFF. CDR3 DNA sequence: TGTGCCAGCAGCTCGTCCCGGGGGTTGAGTACTGAAGCTTTCTTT.

The rearrangement uses TRBV5-4 and TRBJ1-4; D gene ambiguous. The germline V gene has CDR1 SGHNT and CDR2 YYREEE (reference sequence). V was clipped by 4 bases and J by 8 bases, with 9 bases between them. The CDR3 extends over 12 amino acids. The CDR3 spells CASSRDAEKLFF. CDR3 nucleotide sequence: TGTGCCAGCAGCAGAGATGCGGAAAAACTGTTTTTT.

The rearrangement joins TRBV9 to TRBJ2-7; D remains ambiguous. This CDR3 is built from 13 residues. The V end was cut by 1 base, the J end by 3 bases, with 8 bases between. CDR1 and CDR2 from the germline V gene are SGDLS and YYNGEE. The CDR3 coding sequence is TGTGCCAGCAGCGTATTATCCGGCTACGAGCAGTACTTC. Its translation is CASSVLSGYEQYF.

The gene calls are TRBV10-3 and TRBJ2-3; D unclear. Looked up from germline, CDR1 is ENHRY and CDR2 is SYGVKD. This CDR3 is built from 14 residues. V was shortened by 10 bases and J by 0 bases, with 14 bases between the two germline ends. Here the CDR3 reads CASATGVSTDTQYF. The CDR3 nucleotides are TGTGCCAGCGCCACTGGGGTAAGCACAGATACGCAGTATTTT.

V is TRBV30 and J is TRBJ1-5; 10 positions match TRBD1. Germline-derived CDR1 and CDR2 are GTSNPN and SVGIG (reference sequence). V shed 2 bases and J 3 bases; nucleotides not matched to a gene: 10. CDR3 size: 17 residues. CDR3 protein: CAWSLTGGRGANQPQHF. CDR3 sequence (DNA): TGTGCCTGGAGTCTGACAGGGGGCAGGGGGGCCAATCAGCCCCAGCATTTT.

The chain carries TRBV27 and TRBJ1-1, with D unresolved. This CDR3 has 14 amino acids. The germline V and J ends were trimmed by 4 bases and 1 base, with 10 bases remaining between them. Germline CDR1 reads MNHEY; CDR2 reads SMNVEV (reference sequence). The CDR3 reads CASSSPTRNTEAFF. CDR3 coding DNA: TGTGCCAGCAGTTCCCCTACGAGGAACACTGAAGCTTTCTTT.

The chain uses TRBV6-1 and TRBJ2-2, with 14 bases that match TRBD2. The germline CDR1 and CDR2 sequences are MNHNS and SASEGT. The CDR3 has 19 residues. V shed 3 bases, J shed 3 bases, and the junction held 9 bases outside the gene matches. In DNA form, the CDR3 reads TGTGCCAGCAGTGACCAGCCGGGACTAGCGGGGGTATACACCGGGGAGCTGTTTTTT. Residues: CASSDQPGLAGVYTGELFF.